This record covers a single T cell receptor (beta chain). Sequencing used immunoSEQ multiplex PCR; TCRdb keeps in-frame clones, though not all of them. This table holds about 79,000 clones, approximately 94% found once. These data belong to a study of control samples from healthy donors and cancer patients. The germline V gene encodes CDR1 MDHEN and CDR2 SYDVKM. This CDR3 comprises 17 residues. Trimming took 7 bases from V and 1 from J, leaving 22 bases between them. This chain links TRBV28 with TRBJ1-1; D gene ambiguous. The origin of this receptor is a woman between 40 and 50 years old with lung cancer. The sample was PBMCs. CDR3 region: CASNPGEFDGKNTEAFF. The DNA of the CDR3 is TGTGCCAGCAATCCTGGGGAGTTCGACGGGAAGAACACTGAAGCTTTCTTT.